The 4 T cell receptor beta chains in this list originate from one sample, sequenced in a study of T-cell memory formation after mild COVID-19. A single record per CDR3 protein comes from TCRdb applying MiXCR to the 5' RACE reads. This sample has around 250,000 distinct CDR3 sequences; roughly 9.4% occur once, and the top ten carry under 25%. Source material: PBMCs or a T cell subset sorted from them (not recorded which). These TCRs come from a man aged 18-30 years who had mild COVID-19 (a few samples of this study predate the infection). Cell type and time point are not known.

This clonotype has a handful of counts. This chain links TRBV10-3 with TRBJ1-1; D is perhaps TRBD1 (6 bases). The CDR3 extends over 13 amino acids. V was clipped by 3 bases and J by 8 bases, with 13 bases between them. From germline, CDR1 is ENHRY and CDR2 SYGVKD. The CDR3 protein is CAISERGATEAFF. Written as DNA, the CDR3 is TGTGCCATCAGTGAAAGGGGGGCTACGGAAGCTTTCTTT.

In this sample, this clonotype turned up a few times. In nucleotides, the CDR3 is TGTGCCAGCAGCTTAGCGGGGAGGTCAGATACGCAGTATTTT. This encodes CASSLAGRSDTQYF. The J gene is TRBJ2-3, the V gene TRBV7-2, with D possibly being TRBD2 (6 bases). The V gene lost 0 bases and the J gene lost 4 bases, with 8 bases spanning the gap. Germline assignment: CDR1 SGHTA and CDR2 FQGNSA. CDR3 length: 14 amino acids.

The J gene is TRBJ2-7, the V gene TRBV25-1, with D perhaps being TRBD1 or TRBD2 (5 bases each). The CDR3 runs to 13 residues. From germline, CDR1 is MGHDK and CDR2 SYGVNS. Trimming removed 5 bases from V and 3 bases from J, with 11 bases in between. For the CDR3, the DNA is TGTGCCAGCAGTTGGGACGGGAACTACGAGCAGTACTTC. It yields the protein CASSWDGNYEQYF.

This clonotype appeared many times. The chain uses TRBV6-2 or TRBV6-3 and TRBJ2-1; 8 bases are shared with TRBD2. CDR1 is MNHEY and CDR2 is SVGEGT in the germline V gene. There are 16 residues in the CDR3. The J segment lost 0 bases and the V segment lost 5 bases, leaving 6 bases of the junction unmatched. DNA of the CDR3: TGTGCCAGCAGTGGGAGCGGGGGCCGCTCCTACAATGAGCAGTTCTTC. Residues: CASSGSGGRSYNEQFF.